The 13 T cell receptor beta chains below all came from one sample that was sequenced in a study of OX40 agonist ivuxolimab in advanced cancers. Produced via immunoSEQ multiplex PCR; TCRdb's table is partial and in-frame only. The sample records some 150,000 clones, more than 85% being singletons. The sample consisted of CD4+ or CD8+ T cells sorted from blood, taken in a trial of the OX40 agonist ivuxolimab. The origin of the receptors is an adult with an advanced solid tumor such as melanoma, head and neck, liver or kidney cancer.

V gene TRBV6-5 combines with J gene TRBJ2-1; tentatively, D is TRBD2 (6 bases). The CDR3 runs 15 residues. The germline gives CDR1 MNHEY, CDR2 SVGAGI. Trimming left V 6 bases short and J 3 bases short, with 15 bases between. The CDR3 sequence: CASRGGALGYNEQFF. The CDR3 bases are TGTGCCAGCAGGGGGGGAGCCTTGGGCTACAATGAGCAGTTCTTC.

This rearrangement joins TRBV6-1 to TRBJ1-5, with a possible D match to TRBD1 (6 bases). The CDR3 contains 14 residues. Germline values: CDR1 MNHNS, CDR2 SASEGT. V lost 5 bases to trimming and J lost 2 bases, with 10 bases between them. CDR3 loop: CASSLDSRNQPQHF. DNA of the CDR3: TGTGCCAGCAGTTTGGACAGTCGCAATCAGCCCCAGCATTTT.

The CDR3 here is CASSYRSRPVNTEAFF. The CDR3 nucleotides are TGTGCCAGCAGTTACCGGTCCAGGCCTGTGAACACTGAAGCTTTCTTT. This chain uses TRBV6-5 with TRBJ1-1; D unclear. CDR1 and CDR2 from the germline V gene are MNHEY and SVGAGI. The CDR3 covers 16 residues. V was clipped by 2 bases and J by 0 bases, with 13 bases between them.

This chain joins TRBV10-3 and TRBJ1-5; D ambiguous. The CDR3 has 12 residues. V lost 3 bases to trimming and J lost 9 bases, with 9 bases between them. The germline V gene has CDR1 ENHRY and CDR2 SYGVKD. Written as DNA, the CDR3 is TGTGCCATCAGTGACCCCGAGGGGCCCCAGCATTTT. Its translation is CAISDPEGPQHF.

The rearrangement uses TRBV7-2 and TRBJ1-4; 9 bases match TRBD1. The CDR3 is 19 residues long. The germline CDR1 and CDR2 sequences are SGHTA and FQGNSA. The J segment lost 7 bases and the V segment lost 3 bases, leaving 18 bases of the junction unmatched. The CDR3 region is CASSFGAGTGFLTGEKLFF. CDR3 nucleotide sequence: TGTGCCAGCAGCTTCGGAGCTGGGACAGGGTTTCTCACAGGTGAAAAACTGTTTTTT.

The CDR3 reads CASSLPNAPYNEQFF. The DNA of the CDR3 is TGCGCCAGCAGCTTGCCTAACGCCCCCTACAATGAGCAGTTCTTC. The J gene is TRBJ2-1, the V gene TRBV5-1, with D hard to call. The CDR3 runs to 15 residues. V lost 1 base and J lost 2, with 10 bases in between. Germline V gene data show CDR1 as SGHRS and CDR2 as YFSETQ.

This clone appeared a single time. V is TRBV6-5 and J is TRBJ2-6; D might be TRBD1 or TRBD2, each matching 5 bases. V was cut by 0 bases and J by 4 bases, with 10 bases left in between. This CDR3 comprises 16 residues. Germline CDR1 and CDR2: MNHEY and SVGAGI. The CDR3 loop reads CASSYSRGEGANVLTF. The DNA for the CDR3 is TGTGCCAGCAGTTACTCGAGGGGCGAGGGGGCCAACGTCCTGACTTTC.

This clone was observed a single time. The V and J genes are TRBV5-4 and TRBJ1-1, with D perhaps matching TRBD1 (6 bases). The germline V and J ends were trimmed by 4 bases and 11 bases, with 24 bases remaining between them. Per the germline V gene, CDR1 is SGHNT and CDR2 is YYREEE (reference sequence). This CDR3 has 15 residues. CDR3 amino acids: CASSPQQGSPALAFF. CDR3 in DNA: TGTGCCAGCAGCCCCCAACAGGGCTCTCCTGCCCTGGCTTTCTTT.

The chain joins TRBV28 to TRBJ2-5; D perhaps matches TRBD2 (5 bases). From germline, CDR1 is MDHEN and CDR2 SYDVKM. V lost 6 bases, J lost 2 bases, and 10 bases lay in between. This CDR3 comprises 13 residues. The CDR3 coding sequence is TGTGCCAGCAGAAGGACGGGACAAGAGACCCAGTACTTC. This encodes CASRRTGQETQYF.

DNA of the CDR3: TGTGCCAGCAGCGCCCGGGACATCCGAAATGAAAAACTGTTTTTT. Protein: CASSARDIRNEKLFF. The chain links TRBV9 to TRBJ1-4; perhaps TRBD1 as D (6 bases). This CDR3 region has 15 residues. Germline loops: CDR1 SGDLS, CDR2 YYNGEE. The germline V and J ends were trimmed by 3 bases and 5 bases, with 14 bases remaining between them.

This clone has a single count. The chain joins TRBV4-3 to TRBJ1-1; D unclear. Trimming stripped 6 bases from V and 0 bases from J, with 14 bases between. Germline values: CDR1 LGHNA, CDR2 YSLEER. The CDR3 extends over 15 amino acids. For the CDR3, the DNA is TGCGCCAGCAGTCTCTCTTCTCAGATGAACACTGAAGCTTTCTTT. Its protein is CASSLSSQMNTEAFF.

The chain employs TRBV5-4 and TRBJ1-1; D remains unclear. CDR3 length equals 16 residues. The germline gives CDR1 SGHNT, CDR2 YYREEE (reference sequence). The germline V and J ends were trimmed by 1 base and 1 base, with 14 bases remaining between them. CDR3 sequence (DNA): TGTGCCAGCAGCTTGTTAACTTTATCGAGGAACACTGAAGCTTTCTTT. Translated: CASSLLTLSRNTEAFF.

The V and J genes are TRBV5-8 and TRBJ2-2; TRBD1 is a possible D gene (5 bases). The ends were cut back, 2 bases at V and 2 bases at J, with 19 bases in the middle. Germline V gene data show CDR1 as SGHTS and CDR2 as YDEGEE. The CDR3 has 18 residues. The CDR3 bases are TGTGCCAGCAGCTTCGGCCCCTGGGGCCCCAAAAACACCGGGGAGCTGTTTTTT. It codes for CASSFGPWGPKNTGELFF.